Below, 6 T cell receptor beta chains from the same sample are listed, as sequenced in a study of OX40 agonist ivuxolimab in advanced cancers. The repertoire was sequenced with immunoSEQ multiplex PCR; TCRdb's copy has only in-frame clones and lacks some. The repertoire holds around 15,000 clones, with more than 70% as singletons. The sample consisted of CD4+ or CD8+ T cells sorted from blood, taken in a trial of the OX40 agonist ivuxolimab. The source of these receptors is an adult with an advanced solid tumor such as melanoma, head and neck, liver or kidney cancer.

The V call is TRBV6-5, the J call TRBJ1-2; D remains unclear. V dropped 6 bases and J dropped 2 bases, with 13 bases sitting between them. Germline values: CDR1 MNHEY, CDR2 SVGAGI. The CDR3 consists of 14 residues. The CDR3 DNA reads TGTGCCAGCAGCCCGCGTGTCTTAAACTATGGCTACACCTTC. Its translation: CASSPRVLNYGYTF.

The genes are TRBV7-2 and TRBJ1-5; the D is unclear. CDR3 length: 15 amino acids. CDR1 is SGHTA and CDR2 is FQGNSA in the germline V gene. V dropped 1 base and J dropped 0 bases, with 7 bases sitting between them. CDR3 residues: CASSLGAGSNQPQHF. The CDR3, as DNA: TGTGCCAGCAGCTTAGGGGCAGGTAGCAATCAGCCCCAGCATTTT.

This sequence joins TRBV4-2 and TRBJ1-4; maybe TRBD1 (5 bases). The V end was cut by 5 bases, the J end by 7 bases, with 14 bases between. Germline-derived CDR1 and CDR2 are LGHNA and YNFKEQ. CDR3 length: 14 residues. DNA for the CDR3: TGTGCCAGCAGCTATAATCCCGGGGGTGAAAAACTGTTTTTT. Amino acids: CASSYNPGGEKLFF.

The CDR3 DNA reads TGTGCCAGCAGCCAAGACAGATACACAGATACGCAGTATTTT. Protein product: CASSQDRYTDTQYF. The V and J genes are TRBV7-2 and TRBJ2-3; TRBD1 is a possible D gene (5 bases). The CDR3 has 14 amino acids. The V end was cut by 5 bases, the J end by 2 bases, with 11 bases between. In germline, CDR1 is SGHTA, CDR2 FQGNSA.

DNA for the CDR3: TGTGCCAGCAGTCCGGGACAGGGGAGAGAAAAACTGTTTTTT. This gives the protein CASSPGQGREKLFF. The rearrangement uses TRBV6-6 and TRBJ1-4, with TRBD1 matching over 10 bases. Germline V CDR1 and CDR2: MNHNY, SVGAGI (reference sequence). The CDR3 is 14 amino acids. J lost 8 bases, V lost 5 bases, and 5 bases had no gene match.

In this sample, this clone turned up once. The V call is TRBV4-2, the J call TRBJ2-7; 8 bases agree with TRBD1. The CDR3 runs to 15 residues. Losses at the gene ends were 1 base for V and 7 bases for J; bases not matched to a gene: 9. The germline V gene encodes CDR1 LGHNA and CDR2 YNFKEQ. The CDR3: CASSQGRITGGEQYF. The CDR3 nucleotides read TGTGCCAGCAGCCAAGGACGTATTACAGGGGGAGAGCAGTACTTC.